This entry lists 9 T cell receptor beta chains sequenced from one sample in a study of shared clonotypes between healthy human individuals. CD8 cells regarded as naive lacked CD45RO, were positively chosen for CCR7, and omitted terminally differentiated effector memory CD45RA+ cells. Sequenced by immunoSEQ multiplex PCR; TCRdb stores in-frame clones only, minus some. The sample has about 820,000 clones, almost 95% seen once. The specimen sequenced was naive CD8+ T cells sorted from blood. These receptors all come from a man aged 30 to 39 in good health.

The genes are TRBV6-5 and TRBJ1-1; D is unclear. The germline V gene encodes CDR1 MNHEY and CDR2 SVGAGI. This CDR3 contains 14 residues. The ends were cut back, 3 bases at V and 1 base at J, with 9 bases in the middle. The CDR3 sequence is CASSYFSWNTEAFF. CDR3 sequence (DNA): TGTGCCAGCAGTTATTTTTCGTGGAACACTGAAGCTTTCTTT.

CDR3: CASSRSRGLSNEQFF. DNA of the CDR3: TGTGCCAGCAGCCGATCCAGGGGGCTGAGCAATGAGCAGTTCTTC. The chain is built from TRBV7-9 and TRBJ2-1; 8 bases line up with TRBD1. The ends lost 5 bases at V and 6 bases at J; junction bases unmatched: 9. CDR1 and CDR2 (germline): SEHNR, FQNEAQ (reference sequence). The CDR3 has 15 residues.

Notes on this clone: The sample contains more than one DNA sequence encoding this CDR3. The chain is built from TRBV29-1 and TRBJ2-7; TRBD1 aligns across 9 bases. With 3 bases clipped from V and 3 bases from J, the junction kept 6 bases outside the gene matches. The CDR3 loop spans 14 amino acids. Germline V gene sequence: CDR1 SQVTM, CDR2 ANQGSEA. The CDR3 bases are TGCAGCGTTGAGCCGGGACAGGGAGGCTACGAGCAGTACTTC. It codes for CSVEPGQGGYEQYF.

This clone has just one count. The chain employs TRBV28 and TRBJ1-2, with TRBD1 as a possible D gene (6 bases). This CDR3 has 14 amino acids. Germline assignment: CDR1 MDHEN and CDR2 SYDVKM. The V end lost 5 bases, the J end lost 3 bases, and 13 bases lay between the germline ends. Here the CDR3 DNA reads TGTGCCAGCAGTGACCGACAGGACCACTATGGCTACACCTTC. Amino acids: CASSDRQDHYGYTF.

The sample holds a few counts of this clone. The chain uses TRBV7-9 and TRBJ2-1; no clear D. Per germline, CDR1 SEHNR and CDR2 FQNEAQ (reference sequence). This CDR3 comprises 12 residues. V was clipped by 5 bases and J by 7 bases, with 9 bases between them. The CDR3 protein is CASSDDGNEQFF. The CDR3 coding sequence is TGTGCCAGCAGCGACGACGGGAATGAGCAGTTCTTC. Supplemented by reference TRBV7-9 and TRBJ2-1, the full variable domain reads DTGVSQNPRHKITKRGQNVTFRCDPISEHNRLYWYRQTLGQGPEFLTYFQNEAQLEKSRLLSDRFSAERPKGSFSTLEIQRTEQGDSAMYLCASSDDGNEQFFGPGTRLTVL.

The V and J genes are TRBV2 and TRBJ1-5; D remains unclear. CDR1 and CDR2 (germline): SNHLY, FYNNEI. V lost 8 bases and J 1 base, leaving 15 bases between the germline ends. This CDR3 contains 15 residues. The CDR3 bases are TGTGCCAGCCGAATGAGCGGTGGGAGCAATCAGCCCCAGCATTTT. This encodes CASRMSGGSNQPQHF.

The gene calls are TRBV7-8 and TRBJ2-2; TRBD2 matches 14 bases. This CDR3 region has 17 residues. CDR1 and CDR2 from the germline V gene are SGHVS and FQNEAQ. The ends lost 5 bases at V and 5 bases at J; junction bases unmatched: 7. The CDR3 sequence: CASSPGGLAGATGELFF. CDR3 coding DNA: TGTGCCAGCAGCCCCGGGGGACTAGCGGGAGCAACCGGGGAGCTGTTTTTT.

DNA for the CDR3: TGTGCCACCAGCGGGGGACAGGGCAGCACCGGGGAGCTGTTTTTT. Translating gives CATSGGQGSTGELFF. The gene calls are TRBV15 and TRBJ2-2; 9 bases match TRBD1. Germline values: CDR1 LNHNV, CDR2 YYDKDF (reference sequence). J gave up 4 bases and V 5 bases, and 5 bases lay outside the gene matches. The CDR3 has 15 amino acids.

The rearrangement joins TRBV7-9 to TRBJ2-5, with no clear D. V gave up 8 bases and J gave up 2 bases, with 15 bases separating them. The length of the CDR3 is 14 residues. The germline CDR1 and CDR2 sequences are SEHNR and FQNEAQ (reference sequence). Here the CDR3 reads CASDHKAEQETQYF. In DNA form, the CDR3 reads TGTGCCAGCGACCACAAGGCGGAACAAGAGACCCAGTACTTC.